The source of this T cell receptor beta chain is a study of glioma-infiltrating T cells after dendritic cell vaccination. The method was immunoSEQ multiplex PCR; TCRdb's version includes in-frame clones alone and lacks a portion of them. Found here are tens of thousands of clones, 75% to 85% of them singletons; the top ten hold roughly 40%. The CDR3 contains 15 residues. The V and J ends lost 8 bases and 0 bases, in that order; junction bases with no gene match: 5. The V gene's germline CDR1 is MNHNS and CDR2 SASEGT. The receptor was derived from a human donor with glioblastoma. The rearrangement uses TRBV6-1 and TRBJ1-5; 9 positions agree with TRBD1. This sample comprised blood, obtained before dendritic cell vaccination. This chain's CDR3 is CASGRQGGSNQPQHF. CDR3 nucleotide sequence: TGTGCCAGCGGGAGACAGGGGGGTAGCAATCAGCCCCAGCATTTT.